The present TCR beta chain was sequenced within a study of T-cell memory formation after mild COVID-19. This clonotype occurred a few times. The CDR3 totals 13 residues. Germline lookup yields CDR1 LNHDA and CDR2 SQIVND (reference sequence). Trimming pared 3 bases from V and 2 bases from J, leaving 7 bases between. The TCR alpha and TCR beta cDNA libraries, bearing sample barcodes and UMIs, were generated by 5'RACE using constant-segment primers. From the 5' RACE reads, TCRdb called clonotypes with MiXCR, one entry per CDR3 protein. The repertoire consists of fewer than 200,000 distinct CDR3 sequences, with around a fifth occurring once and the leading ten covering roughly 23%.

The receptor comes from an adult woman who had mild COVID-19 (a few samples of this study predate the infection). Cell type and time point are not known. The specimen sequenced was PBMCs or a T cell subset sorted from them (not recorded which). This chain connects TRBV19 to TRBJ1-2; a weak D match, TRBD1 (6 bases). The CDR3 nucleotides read TGTGCCAGTAGTATGACAGGAAACTATGGCTACACCTTC. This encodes CASSMTGNYGYTF. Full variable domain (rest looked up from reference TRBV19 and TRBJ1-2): DGGITQSPKYLFRKEGQNVTLSCEQNLNHDAMYWYRQDPGQGLRLIYYSQIVNDFQKGDIAEGYSVSREKKESFPLTVTSAQKNPTAFYLCASSMTGNYGYTFGSGTRLTVV.